Sequencing of this TCR beta chain was carried out in a study of graft-versus-host responses after intestinal transplantation. Study details: All recipients were transplanted with multivisceral, liver-intestinal, or isolated intestinal grafts.

Notes on this clone: Antigen unknown.

Broader study findings: Early after transplant, HvG declines were associated with peak levels of circulating GvH clones. GvH clonotypes were identified within recipient marrow, with a subset emerging first in ileum or blood.

The CDR3 spans 15 residues. Germline V gives CDR1 SNHLY, CDR2 FYNNEI. The trim removed 6 bases at V and 2 bases at J, leaving 7 bases unmatched. Sequencing was performed with immunoSEQ multiplex PCR; in TCRdb, only in-frame clones are kept and a portion is missing. Of tens of thousands of clones listed, roughly nine tenths are singletons. This receptor was identified in a human donor who received an intestinal transplant. The material sequenced was unstimulated CD8+ T cells sorted from spleen or lymph node cells, taken before intestinal transplant. This chain joins TRBV2 and TRBJ1-1, with 9 bases fitting TRBD1. The CDR3 region is CASRPGQGINTEAFF. CDR3 bases: TGTGCCAGCAGACCCGGACAGGGGATAAACACTGAAGCTTTCTTT.